This is a list of T cell receptor beta chains from one sample in a study of graft-versus-host responses after intestinal transplantation. Clones were read by immunoSEQ multiplex PCR, and TCRdb kept only the in-frame ones, dropping some. This table holds around 18,000 clones, around 82% found once. Material: ileum tissue, obtained 17 days after transplant. Receptors were obtained from a human patient who received an intestinal transplant, so some T cells may come from the graft donor. The CDR3 runs from the conserved cysteine through the conserved F or W. Fields, in order: CDR3 length, clone size, D gene, J gene, V gene, CDR3 DNA, CDR3 protein. A D gene is named only where the DNA matches it firmly. Clone sizes are given selectively: once, few, many, or a class where the clone is expanded.

16 NA NA TRBJ1-3 TRBV7-9 TGTGCCAGCAGCTTCGGGACTAGCAGCCAGCCAAACACCATATATTTT CASSFGTSSQPNTIYF
13 NA NA TRBJ1-2 TRBV7-2 TGTGCCAGCAGCTTAATCCAGAACTATGGCTACACCTTC CASSLIQNYGYTF
13 NA NA TRBJ2-5 TRBV6-6 TGTGCCAGCAGTTACAGTCAGATAGAGACCCAGTACTTC CASSYSQIETQYF
14 NA TRBD1 TRBJ2-3 TRBV28 TGTGCCAGCAGTTTGACAGGGTTCACAGATACGCAGTATTTT CASSLTGFTDTQYF
15 NA NA TRBJ2-1 TRBV6-6 TGTGCCAGCACGAGTGGGAGAGCCTCCTACAATGAGCAGTTCTTC CASTSGRASYNEQFF
15 NA NA TRBJ1-1 TRBV7-8 TGTGCCAGCAGCTTAGCGCAGGGCGTGAACACTGAAGCTTTCTTT CASSLAQGVNTEAFF
16 few TRBD2 TRBJ2-6 TRBV5-5 TGTGCCAGCACCCCTGGGGGGGTTCGTGGGGCCAACGTCCTGACTTTC CASTPGGVRGANVLTF
13 NA NA TRBJ2-2 TRBV18 TGTGCCAGCTCACCACAGGCGGCCGGGGAGCTGTTTTTT CASSPQAAGELFF
16 NA NA TRBJ2-5 TRBV7-2 TGTGCCAGCAGCTCCGGCAAAGGTAGCGGCATGGAGACCCAGTACTTC CASSSGKGSGMETQYF
13 NA NA TRBJ2-1 TRBV19 TGTGCCAGTAGCCGCCTGCCGCCCAATGAGCAGTTCTTC CASSRLPPNEQFF
17 once NA TRBJ1-5 TRBV28 TGTGCCAGCAGTTTCGGGGATGTAAGGGGCGAAAATCAGCCCCAGCATTTT CASSFGDVRGENQPQHF
12 NA NA TRBJ1-4 TRBV5-6 TGTGCCAGCAGTTACAGTTGGAAAAAACTGTTTTTT CASSYSWKKLFF
14 once NA TRBJ2-2 TRBV5-1 TGCACCAGCAGCTTGGCCGGGGGCCCCGGGGAGCTGTTTTTT CTSSLAGGPGELFF
14 NA NA TRBJ2-1 TRBV18 TGTGCCAGCTCCCCGCAGGGGATCTACAATGAGCAGTTCTTC CASSPQGIYNEQFF
14 NA NA TRBJ2-3 TRBV13 TGTGCCAGCAGCTTGGGGGCTAGCGCAGATACGCAGTATTTT CASSLGASADTQYF
17 NA TRBD2 TRBJ2-1 TRBV9 TGTGCCAGCAGCCCAGGGACTAGCGGGAACTCCTACAATGAGCAGTTCTTC CASSPGTSGNSYNEQFF
12 NA NA TRBJ1-4 TRBV13 TGTGCCAGCAGTCATCCGCTAGGGCAACTGTTTTTT CASSHPLGQLFF
15 NA TRBD2 TRBJ2-1 TRBV7-3 TGTGCCAGCTCCGCTTTAGGACTAGCGTACAATGAGCAGTTCTTC CASSALGLAYNEQFF
15 NA NA TRBJ2-3 TRBV28 TGTGCCAGCAGCCCCCGGGAGCCGTCCACAGATACGCAGTATTTT CASSPREPSTDTQYF
15 NA NA TRBJ2-2 TRBV7-5 TGTGCCAGAAGCTATTCTGACAGGAACACCGGGGAGCTGTTTTTT CARSYSDRNTGELFF
16 NA TRBD1 TRBJ1-2 TRBV28 TGTGCCAGCAGCCCAGGGGGGCCTCTCGGGAACTATGGCTACACCTTC CASSPGGPLGNYGYTF
15 NA NA TRBJ2-7 TRBV2 TGTGCCAGCAGTGATTGGGGGTTTAGCTCCTACGAGCAGTACTTC CASSDWGFSSYEQYF
13 NA NA TRBJ1-1 TRBV19 TGTGCCAGTAGAGTTCAGGGACCCACTGAAGCTTTCTTT CASRVQGPTEAFF
13 NA NA TRBJ2-7 TRBV6-5 TGTGCCAGCAGTTCTAGCGAAGTTAACGAGCAGTACTTC CASSSSEVNEQYF
15 few NA TRBJ2-6 TRBV6-1 TGTGCCAGCAGGCAGGGAGGCTCTGGGGCCAACGTCCTGACTTTC CASRQGGSGANVLTF
10 NA NA TRBJ2-7 TRBV20-1 TGCAGTGCTAGCGTCGACGAGCAGTACTTC CSASVDEQYF
16 NA TRBD1 TRBJ2-5 TRBV6-5 TGTGCCAGCAGTTACTCCGGGACAGGTTTTTTTGAGACCCAGTACTTC CASSYSGTGFFETQYF
15 NA TRBD1 TRBJ2-3 TRBV9 TGTGCCAGCAGCACCCCGACAGGGAGCACAGATACGCAGTATTTT CASSTPTGSTDTQYF
13 NA NA TRBJ2-1 TRBV7-2 TGTGCCAGCAGCGGACAGCTTTTCAATGAGCAGTTCTTC CASSGQLFNEQFF
16 NA TRBD2 TRBJ2-2 TRBV7-8 TGTGCCAGCAGCCCCCGGACTAGCGGGAACACCGGGGAGCTGTTTTTT CASSPRTSGNTGELFF
13 NA NA TRBJ1-3 TRBV5-6 TGTGCCAGCATCCTGGAAGGCGGAAACACCATATATTTT CASILEGGNTIYF
15 NA TRBD1 TRBJ2-7 TRBV15 TGTGCCACCAGCTTTCGGGACAGTGGGTTTGGCGAGCAGTACTTC CATSFRDSGFGEQYF
16 NA NA TRBJ1-1 TRBV29-1 TGCAGCGTTGAAGCGAACGTAGGGTTCTCATACACTGAAGCTTTCTTT CSVEANVGFSYTEAFF
16 NA NA TRBJ1-1 TRBV19 TGTGCCAGTACCGCTGTGGGGGGACGGCAGAACACTGAAGCTTTCTTT CASTAVGGRQNTEAFF
16 NA NA TRBJ2-3 TRBV2 TGTGCCAGCAGTACCTCGGAGGTGCGGGGTGCAGATACGCAGTATTTT CASSTSEVRGADTQYF